These 32 T cell receptor beta chains came from one sample sequenced in a study of T cell responses to AZD1222 COVID-19 vaccine. The repertoire was sequenced with immunoSEQ multiplex PCR; TCRdb's copy has only in-frame clones and lacks some. This sample has 90,000 to 120,000 clones, with 92% found just once. Sequencing was performed on peripheral blood, taken on day 0 of AZD1222 vaccination. The receptors stem from an adult in good health.

The CDR3 DNA reads TGTGCCAGCAGCTTAGGACAGCCTGAAAAACTGTTTTTT. As protein: CASSLGQPEKLFF. The gene calls are TRBV7-2 and TRBJ1-4; perhaps TRBD1 as D (5 bases). In germline, CDR1 is SGHTA, CDR2 FQGNSA. V gave up 1 base and J gave up 7 bases, with 7 bases separating them. The CDR3 consists of 13 residues.

The rearrangement uses TRBV30 and TRBJ1-1; D is unclear. CDR3 size: 15 residues. Trimming cost V 0 bases and J 1 base, with 12 bases left between them. The V gene's germline CDR1 is GTSNPN and CDR2 SVGIG (reference sequence). CDR3 sequence reads: CAWSVMYRGNTEAFF. CDR3 bases: TGTGCCTGGAGTGTAATGTATCGGGGGAACACTGAAGCTTTCTTT.

This chain joins TRBV6-5 and TRBJ2-6, with 10 nucleotides matching TRBD1. CDR1 and CDR2 (germline): MNHEY, SVGAGI. Trimming at V came to 0 bases and at J to 10 bases, leaving 0 bases not matched to a gene. CDR3 size: 14 residues. The CDR3 DNA reads TGTGCCAGCAGTTACTCGGGACAGGGGAACGTCCTGACTTTC. As protein: CASSYSGQGNVLTF.

V gene TRBV6-1 combines with J gene TRBJ2-3, with 13 bases lining up with TRBD2. The V gene's germline CDR1 is MNHNS and CDR2 SASEGT. The trim removed 4 bases at V and 2 bases at J, leaving 3 bases unmatched. This CDR3 comprises 16 residues. CDR3 DNA: TGTGCCAGCAGTGGACTAGCGGGAGGACCCACAGATACGCAGTATTTT. Protein: CASSGLAGGPTDTQYF.

The chain combines TRBV9 with TRBJ1-6; D not certain. Germline CDR1 SGDLS, CDR2 YYNGEE. The germline V and J ends were trimmed by 0 bases and 8 bases, with 9 bases remaining between them. The length of the CDR3 is 14 residues. CDR3 DNA sequence: TGTGCCAGCAGCGTAGCCGGCGGGTATTCACCCCTCCACTTT. As protein: CASSVAGGYSPLHF.

The genes are TRBV19 and TRBJ1-5, with 8 bases lining up with TRBD1. CDR1 is LNHDA and CDR2 is SQIVND in the germline V gene (reference sequence). The CDR3 totals 13 residues. Trimming removed 8 bases from V and 5 bases from J; junction bases left unmatched: 5. This chain's CDR3 is CASSGQGDQPQHF. DNA for the CDR3: TGTGCCAGTTCCGGACAGGGTGATCAGCCCCAGCATTTT.

The chain recombines TRBV7-2 with TRBJ2-7, with 10 bases that match TRBD2. The ends lost 5 bases at V and 2 bases at J; junction bases unmatched: 6. The CDR3 totals 15 residues. CDR1 is SGHTA, CDR2 FQGNSA, per germline. The CDR3 bases are TGTGCCAGCAGCCTACTAGCGGGGTCTCCCTACGAGCAGTACTTC. It is translated as CASSLLAGSPYEQYF.

In DNA form, the CDR3 reads TGTGCCAGCATCACCCCGGGGAATTCACCCCTCCACTTT. This gives the protein CASITPGNSPLHF. V usage is TRBV28 and J usage is TRBJ1-6; D gene ambiguous. This CDR3 comprises 13 residues. Trimming removed 7 bases from V and 7 bases from J, with 11 bases in between. Germline values: CDR1 MDHEN, CDR2 SYDVKM.

About this clone itself: Since no conserved phenylalanine or tryptophan closes the CDR3, a read error is the likely cause. The limits of the CDR3 on the DNA are not certain, so only TCRdb's listed CDR3 is given. The V call is TRBV5-3, the J call TRBJ1-1. TRBV5-3 is noted as an ORF with a role that remains uncertain. Ends included, the CDR3 has 12 residues. CDR3 region: CARSLAAYKTSL.

V gene TRBV10-3 combines with J gene TRBJ2-1; 12 bases align to TRBD2. The CDR3 has 17 amino acids. Trimming at V came to 4 bases and at J to 6 bases, leaving 10 bases not matched to a gene. CDR1 is ENHRY, CDR2 SYGVKD, per germline. CDR3 residues: CAISGGLAGGKSNEQFF. CDR3 nucleotides: TGTGCCATCAGTGGTGGGCTAGCGGGAGGGAAATCCAATGAGCAGTTCTTC.

This clone was recorded a few times. The chain links TRBV29-1 to TRBJ1-5; D gene unclear. The germline V gene has CDR1 SQVTM and CDR2 ANQGSEA. V gave up 6 bases and J gave up 2 bases, with 8 bases separating them. The CDR3 is 12 residues long. The DNA for the CDR3 is TGCAGCGTGAGGACTGGCAATCAGCCCCAGCATTTT. Protein product: CSVRTGNQPQHF.

The V and J genes are TRBV7-8 and TRBJ1-5, with 9 bases aligning to TRBD1. Germline CDR1 SGHVS, CDR2 FQNEAQ. V trimming: 4 bases; J trimming: 2 bases; junction bases outside the gene matches: 6. The length of the CDR3 is 16 residues. The CDR3 protein is CASSSGQGRGNQPQHF. The CDR3, as DNA: TGTGCCAGCAGCTCAGGACAGGGGAGGGGCAATCAGCCCCAGCATTTT.

The rearrangement uses TRBV19 and TRBJ2-2, with TRBD1 matching over 8 bases. The CDR3 runs 15 residues. V was pared by 2 bases and J by 4 bases, with 3 bases of the junction left unmatched. The germline V gene has CDR1 LNHDA and CDR2 SQIVND (reference sequence). The CDR3, as DNA: TGTGCCAGTAGTATAAAGGACAGGGCCACCGGGGAGCTGTTTTTT. This gives the protein CASSIKDRATGELFF.

The J gene is TRBJ1-2, the V gene TRBV7-8, with 11 bases aligning to TRBD1. Losses at the gene ends were 1 base for V and 2 bases for J; bases not matched to a gene: 0. This CDR3 spans 15 amino acids. The germline gives CDR1 SGHVS, CDR2 FQNEAQ. CDR3 in DNA: TGTGCCAGCAGCTTAGGGGACAGGGGGAACTATGGCTACACCTTC. It translates to CASSLGDRGNYGYTF.

In this sample, this clone turned up once. The chain combines TRBV2 with TRBJ1-5; maybe TRBD1 (6 bases). Between the trimmed V and J ends, which lost 3 bases and 3 bases, there was a span of 15 bases. The germline V gene encodes CDR1 SNHLY and CDR2 FYNNEI. The CDR3 consists of 16 residues. As DNA, the CDR3 is TGTGCCAGCAGTGACCCCATGGAGGGGGACAATCAGCCCCAGCATTTT. This encodes CASSDPMEGDNQPQHF.

J is TRBJ1-6 and V is TRBV2; 7 bases match TRBD1. The germline gives CDR1 SNHLY, CDR2 FYNNEI. J gave up 7 bases and V 7 bases, and 22 bases lay outside the gene matches. The CDR3 is 19 residues long. The CDR3 is CASTKAGTGAFLKNSPLHF. CDR3 nucleotides: TGTGCCAGCACCAAAGCAGGAACAGGGGCGTTTCTTAAGAATTCACCCCTCCACTTT.

Written as DNA, the CDR3 is TGTGCCAGCAGCCAAGATCCGACAGGGGTCGGGCAGACCCAGTACTTC. Its translation is CASSQDPTGVGQTQYF. This rearrangement joins TRBV3-1 (or the pseudogene TRBV3-2) to TRBJ2-5; 8 positions agree with TRBD1. V was clipped by 0 bases and J by 6 bases; unmatched bases: 9. The CDR3 consists of 16 residues. Germline CDR1 is LGHDT and CDR2 is YNNKEL (reference sequence).

The rearrangement joins TRBV19 to TRBJ2-6; D could derive from TRBD1 or TRBD2 (5 bases each). V was trimmed by 7 bases and J by 0 bases, leaving 13 bases between them. CDR1 and CDR2 (germline): LNHDA, SQIVND (reference sequence). CDR3 length: 16 amino acids. The CDR3: CASKPGRHSGANVLTF. The CDR3 DNA reads as TGTGCCAGTAAACCGGGACGGCACTCTGGGGCCAACGTCCTGACTTTC.

The rearrangement uses TRBV19 and TRBJ1-1; a weak D match, TRBD1 (6 bases). Germline V gene data show CDR1 as LNHDA and CDR2 as SQIVND (reference sequence). V was shortened by 6 bases and J by 0 bases, with 8 bases between the two germline ends. The CDR3 runs 13 residues. The CDR3 DNA reads as TGTGCCAGTAGCCAGGGGATGAACACTGAAGCTTTCTTT. As protein: CASSQGMNTEAFF.

This rearrangement joins TRBV3-1 (or the pseudogene TRBV3-2) to TRBJ1-5; 9 bases are a match to TRBD1. Germline CDR1 reads LGHDT; CDR2 reads YNNKEL (reference sequence). CDR3 size: 15 residues. V shed 4 bases, J shed 6 bases, and the junction held 7 bases outside the gene matches. The CDR3 coding sequence is TGTGCCAGCAGCCCGACAGGGGGGTTGACTCAGCCCCAGCATTTT. Protein sequence: CASSPTGGLTQPQHF.

The chain employs TRBV7-6 and TRBJ2-5; 8 bases are a match to TRBD2. Germline V lookup: CDR1 SGHVS, CDR2 FNYEAQ. Trimming took 1 base from V and 1 from J; bases not matched to a gene: 2. The length of the CDR3 is 15 residues. CDR3 sequence: CASSLVGLGQETQYF. CDR3 in DNA: TGTGCCAGCAGCTTAGTGGGACTAGGCCAAGAGACCCAGTACTTC.

The chain joins TRBV18 to TRBJ2-7, with TRBD1 identical over 9 bases. V was pared by 3 bases and J by 5 bases, with 8 bases of the junction left unmatched. CDR3 length: 15 residues. Germline V CDR1 and CDR2: KGHSH, LQKENI. CDR3 sequence (DNA): TGTGCCAGCTCACCGATCGGACAGGGGCGAGACGAGCAGTACTTC. Translating gives CASSPIGQGRDEQYF.

The chain couples TRBV2 to TRBJ1-5; D unresolved. CDR1 is SNHLY and CDR2 is FYNNEI in the germline V gene. CDR3 length: 15 amino acids. The V end lost 8 bases, the J end lost 4 bases, and 18 bases lay between the germline ends. The CDR3 spells CASSNRENTNQPQHF. CDR3 sequence (DNA): TGTGCCAGCTCTAACCGTGAGAACACAAATCAGCCCCAGCATTTT.

The chain employs TRBV29-1 and TRBJ1-1; D might be TRBD1 (6 bases). The CDR3 consists of 13 residues. The V gene lost 6 bases and the J gene lost 3 bases, with 14 bases spanning the gap. CDR1 and CDR2 from the germline V gene are SQVTM and ANQGSEA. CDR3 DNA: TGCAGCGTGGAGGGTCCAGGGGACACTGAAGCTTTCTTT. Residues: CSVEGPGDTEAFF.

The rearrangement uses TRBV5-1 and TRBJ2-4; weak D call: TRBD1 (6 bases). Germline CDR1 and CDR2: SGHRS and YFSETQ. Trimming pared 4 bases from V and 2 bases from J, leaving 16 bases between. This CDR3 is built from 16 residues. The CDR3 spells CASSRSRTDPKNIQYF. The DNA of the CDR3 is TGCGCCAGCAGCCGCTCAAGGACAGATCCCAAAAACATTCAGTACTTC.

The V and J genes are TRBV18 and TRBJ1-1; D is undetermined. Germline V gene sequence: CDR1 KGHSH, CDR2 LQKENI. This CDR3 comprises 15 residues. The V end was cut by 4 bases, the J end by 2 bases, with 14 bases between. DNA of the CDR3: TGTGCCAGCTCACTCCCACCAGTAACCAACACTGAAGCTTTCTTT. It encodes CASSLPPVTNTEAFF. Using reference TRBV18 and TRBJ1-1 for the parts outside the CDR3, the full variable domain is NAGVMQNPRHLVRRRGQEARLRCSPMKGHSHVYWYRQLPEEGLKFMVYLQKENIIDESGMPKERFSAEFPKEGPSILRIQQVVRGDSAAYFCASSLPPVTNTEAFFGQGTRLTVV.

This chain uses TRBV7-3 with TRBJ2-7, with 8 bases matching TRBD2. The CDR3 length is 15 residues. Losses at the gene ends were 2 bases for V and 5 bases for J; bases not matched to a gene: 8. Germline CDR1 SGHTA, CDR2 FQGTGA. CDR3 amino acids: CASSLWAGGQDEQYF. The CDR3 DNA reads TGTGCCAGCAGCTTATGGGCGGGGGGCCAGGACGAGCAGTACTTC. Looking up the rest from reference TRBV7-3 and TRBJ2-7 gives the full variable domain: GAGVSQTPSNKVTEKGKYVELRCDPISGHTALYWYRQSLGQGPEFLIYFQGTGAADDSGLPNDRFFAVRPEGSVSTLKIQRTERGDSAVYLCASSLWAGGQDEQYFGPGTRLTVT.

V usage is TRBV29-1 and J usage is TRBJ1-1; the D is unclear. The CDR3 is made up of 15 amino acids. Germline V gives CDR1 SQVTM, CDR2 ANQGSEA. Trimming took 5 bases from V and 1 from J, leaving 17 bases between them. DNA of the CDR3: TGCAGCGTTCCTCAACCGGGCCCTCGGAACACTGAAGCTTTCTTT. It encodes CSVPQPGPRNTEAFF.

The chain has TRBV28 and TRBJ2-1; 11 positions match TRBD1. Trimming at V came to 8 bases and at J to 9 bases, leaving 6 bases not matched to a gene. The CDR3 runs 13 residues. Germline V gene data show CDR1 as MDHEN and CDR2 as SYDVKM. CDR3 DNA sequence: TGTGCCAGCTACCGGGACAGGGGGAGTGAGCAGTTCTTC. It is translated as CASYRDRGSEQFF.

The chain combines TRBV3-1 (or the pseudogene TRBV3-2) with TRBJ1-3, with D maybe TRBD1 (6 bases). The germline V gene has CDR1 LGHDT and CDR2 YNNKEL (reference sequence). Trimming left V 4 bases short and J 4 bases short, with 17 bases between. The CDR3 consists of 16 residues. CDR3 region: CASSPGGGAGGNTIYF. DNA for the CDR3: TGTGCCAGCAGCCCCGGTGGGGGCGCTGGGGGAAACACCATATATTTT.

This sequence joins TRBV28 and TRBJ2-7; D not resolved. The CDR3 has 13 residues. The V gene lost 3 bases and the J gene lost 2 bases, with 8 bases spanning the gap. Germline CDR1 reads MDHEN; CDR2 reads SYDVKM. The CDR3 DNA reads as TGTGCCAGCAGTTTCGACGGAACCTACGAGCAGTACTTC. Residues: CASSFDGTYEQYF. Filled out from reference TRBV28 and TRBJ2-7, the complete variable domain reads DVKVTQSSRYLVKRTGEKVFLECVQDMDHENMFWYRQDPGLGLRLIYFSYDVKMKEKGDIPEGYSVSREKKERFSLILESASTNQTSMYLCASSFDGTYEQYFGPGTRLTVT.

The rearrangement uses TRBV12-3 or TRBV12-4 and TRBJ1-3; D gene ambiguous. The CDR3 totals 13 residues. V lost 6 bases and J lost 2, with 8 bases in between. The CDR3, as DNA: TGTGCCAGCAGCGGGGTTCCTGGAAACACCATATATTTT. This encodes CASSGVPGNTIYF.